The source of this T cell receptor beta chain is a study of control samples from healthy donors and cancer patients. Generated by immunoSEQ multiplex PCR, the TCRdb table keeps only in-frame clones and is missing some. The sample has under 450,000 clones; roughly 90% are singletons. The TCR originated in a middle-aged man with head and neck cancer. Sequenced material: PBMCs.

The CDR3 DNA sequence: TGTGCCAGTGGAGAGGCAACTAATGAAAAACTGTTTTTT. Translated: CASGEATNEKLFF. The chain uses TRBV19 and TRBJ1-4; D is unclear. Germline CDR1 and CDR2: LNHDA and SQIVND (reference sequence). This CDR3 has 13 amino acids. V was shortened by 8 bases and J by 0 bases, with 7 bases between the two germline ends.